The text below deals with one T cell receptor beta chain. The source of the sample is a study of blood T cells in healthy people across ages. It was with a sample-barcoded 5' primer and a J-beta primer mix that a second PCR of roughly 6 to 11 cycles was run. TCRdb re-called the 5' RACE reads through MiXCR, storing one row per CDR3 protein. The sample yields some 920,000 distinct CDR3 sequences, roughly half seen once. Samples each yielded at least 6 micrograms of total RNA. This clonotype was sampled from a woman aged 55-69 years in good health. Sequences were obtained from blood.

CDR3 sequence reads: CASSYWTDNTEAFF. In nucleotides, the CDR3 is TGTGCCAGCAGTTACTGGACGGATAACACTGAAGCTTTCTTT. V gene TRBV6-2 or TRBV6-3 combines with J gene TRBJ1-1, with D unclear. Trimming stripped 1 base from V and 2 bases from J, with 8 bases between. Germline loops: CDR1 MNHEY, CDR2 SVGEGT. The CDR3 covers 14 residues.